This TCR beta chain was documented in a study of cytomegalovirus exposure and HLA in healthy donors. Study details: Falling in the Caucasian-associated ancestry cluster were 81% of some 400 genotyped donors.

Nominally healthy donors were sampled, though unrecorded immune exposures were likely. In the PCR, 60 Vbeta and 13 Jbeta primers were used. The repertoire was sequenced with immunoSEQ multiplex PCR; TCRdb's copy has only in-frame clones and lacks some. The sample lists 150,000 to 200,000 clones, roughly 84% occurring once. Comments on this clone: Its antigen is currently unknown.

General study results and limits: TCR beta V segments were, for the most part, productive about 87% or about 30% of the time in an earlier analysis. Most TCR sequences were uncommon, yet certain public TCRs appeared in many donors.

The CDR3 length is 13 residues. Germline CDR1 is SGHAT and CDR2 is FQNNGV. V lost 5 bases and J 2 bases, leaving 9 bases between the germline ends. The specimen sequenced was PBMCs. The rearrangement links TRBV11-2 to TRBJ2-5; maybe TRBD2 (6 bases). The clonotype comes from a young man in good health and CMV-seropositive. CDR3 DNA sequence: TGTGCCAGCAGCCTAGGACTACAAGAGACCCAGTACTTC. Translation gives CASSLGLQETQYF. The whole variable domain, filled in from reference TRBV11-2 and TRBJ2-5, reads EAGVAQSPRYKIIEKRQSVAFWCNPISGHATLYWYQQILGQGPKLLIQFQNNGVVDDSQLPKDRFSAERLKGVDSTLKIQPAKLEDSAVYLCASSLGLQETQYFGPGTRLLVL.